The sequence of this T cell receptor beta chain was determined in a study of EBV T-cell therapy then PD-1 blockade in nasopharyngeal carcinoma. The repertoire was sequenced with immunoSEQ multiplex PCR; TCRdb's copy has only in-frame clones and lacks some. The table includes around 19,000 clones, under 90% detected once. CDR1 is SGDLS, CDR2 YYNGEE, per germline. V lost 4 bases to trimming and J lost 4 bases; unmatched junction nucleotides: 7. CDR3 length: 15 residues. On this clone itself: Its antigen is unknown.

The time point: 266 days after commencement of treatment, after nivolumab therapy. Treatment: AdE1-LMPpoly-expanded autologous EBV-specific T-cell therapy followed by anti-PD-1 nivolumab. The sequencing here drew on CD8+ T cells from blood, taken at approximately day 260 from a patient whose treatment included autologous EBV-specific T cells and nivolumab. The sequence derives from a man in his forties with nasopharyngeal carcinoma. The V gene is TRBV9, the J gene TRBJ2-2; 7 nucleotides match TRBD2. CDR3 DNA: TGTGCCAGCAGCCCCGATACGGGGGGCACCGGGGAGCTGTTTTTT. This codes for CASSPDTGGTGELFF.